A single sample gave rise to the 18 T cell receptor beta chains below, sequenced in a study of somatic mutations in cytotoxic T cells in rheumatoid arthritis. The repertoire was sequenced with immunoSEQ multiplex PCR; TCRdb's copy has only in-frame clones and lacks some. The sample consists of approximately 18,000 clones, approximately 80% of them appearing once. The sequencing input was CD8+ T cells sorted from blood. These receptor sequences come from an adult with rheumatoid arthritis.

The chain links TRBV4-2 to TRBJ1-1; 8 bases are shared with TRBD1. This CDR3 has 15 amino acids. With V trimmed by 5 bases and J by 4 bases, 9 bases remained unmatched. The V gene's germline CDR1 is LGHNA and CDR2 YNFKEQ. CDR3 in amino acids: CASSTRTGTGTEAFF. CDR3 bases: TGTGCCAGCAGCACCCGGACAGGGACGGGCACTGAAGCTTTCTTT.

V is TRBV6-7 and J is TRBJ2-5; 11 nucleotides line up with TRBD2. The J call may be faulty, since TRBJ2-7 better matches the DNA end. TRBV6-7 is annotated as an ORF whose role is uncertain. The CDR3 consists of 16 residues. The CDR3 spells CASLLAGGLSSYEQYF. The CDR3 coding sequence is TGTGCCAGTTTGCTAGCGGGGGGCCTTAGCTCCTACGAGCAGTACTTC.

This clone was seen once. CDR3 DNA: TGTGCCAGCAGCCAGGGGGATCAAGCTTTCTTT. Its translation: CASSQGDQAFF. The J gene is TRBJ1-1, the V gene TRBV7-9; 7 nucleotides align to TRBD1. Germline V lookup: CDR1 SEHNR, CDR2 FQNEAQ (reference sequence). J lost 9 bases, V lost 5 bases, and 3 bases had no gene match. This CDR3 comprises 11 residues.

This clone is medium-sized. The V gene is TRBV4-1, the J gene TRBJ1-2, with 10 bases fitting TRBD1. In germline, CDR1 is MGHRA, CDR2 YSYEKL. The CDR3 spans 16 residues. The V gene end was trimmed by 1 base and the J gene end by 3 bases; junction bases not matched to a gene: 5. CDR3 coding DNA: TGCGCCAGCAGCCAAGGTTGGACAGGGGGGCACTATGGCTACACCTTC. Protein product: CASSQGWTGGHYGYTF.

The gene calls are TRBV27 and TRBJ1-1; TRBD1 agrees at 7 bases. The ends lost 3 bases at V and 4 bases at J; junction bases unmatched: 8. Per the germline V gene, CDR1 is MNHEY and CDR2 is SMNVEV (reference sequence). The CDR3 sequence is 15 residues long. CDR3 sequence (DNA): TGTGCCAGCAGTTTCGGGGCAGGGGGGGTCACTGAAGCTTTCTTT. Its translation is CASSFGAGGVTEAFF.

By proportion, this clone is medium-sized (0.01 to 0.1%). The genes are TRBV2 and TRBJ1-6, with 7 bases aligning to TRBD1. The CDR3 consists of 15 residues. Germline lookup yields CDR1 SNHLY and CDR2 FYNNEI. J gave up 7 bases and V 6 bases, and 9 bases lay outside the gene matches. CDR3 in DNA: TGTGCCAGCAGCGACCTGACAGGGCCAAATTCACCCCTCCACTTT. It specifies CASSDLTGPNSPLHF.

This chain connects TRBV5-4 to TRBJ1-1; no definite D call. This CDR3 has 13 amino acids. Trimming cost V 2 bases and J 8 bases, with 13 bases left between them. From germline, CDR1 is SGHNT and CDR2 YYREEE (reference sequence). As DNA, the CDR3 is TGTGCCAGCAGCTTCTACTCTGAGTCCGAAGCTTTCTTT. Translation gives CASSFYSESEAFF.

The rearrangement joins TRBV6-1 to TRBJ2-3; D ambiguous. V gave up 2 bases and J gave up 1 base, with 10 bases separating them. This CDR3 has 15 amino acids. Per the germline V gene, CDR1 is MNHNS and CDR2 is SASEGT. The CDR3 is CASSEWFGGTDTQYF. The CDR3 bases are TGTGCCAGCAGTGAATGGTTCGGAGGCACAGATACGCAGTATTTT.

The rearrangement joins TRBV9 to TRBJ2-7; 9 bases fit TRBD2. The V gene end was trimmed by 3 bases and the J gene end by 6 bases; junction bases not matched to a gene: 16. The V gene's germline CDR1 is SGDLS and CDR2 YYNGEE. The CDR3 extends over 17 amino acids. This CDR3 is CASSDPPRGGGAGEQYF. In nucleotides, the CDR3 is TGTGCCAGCAGCGATCCTCCGCGGGGCGGGGGGGCCGGCGAGCAGTACTTC.

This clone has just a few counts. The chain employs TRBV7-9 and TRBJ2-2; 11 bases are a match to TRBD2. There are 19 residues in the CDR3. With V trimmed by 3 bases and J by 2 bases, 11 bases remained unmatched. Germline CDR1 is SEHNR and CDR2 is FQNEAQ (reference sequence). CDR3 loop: CASSLLPDLAGGNTGELFF. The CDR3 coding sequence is TGTGCCAGCAGCTTGCTGCCGGACCTAGCGGGGGGAAACACCGGGGAGCTGTTTTTT.

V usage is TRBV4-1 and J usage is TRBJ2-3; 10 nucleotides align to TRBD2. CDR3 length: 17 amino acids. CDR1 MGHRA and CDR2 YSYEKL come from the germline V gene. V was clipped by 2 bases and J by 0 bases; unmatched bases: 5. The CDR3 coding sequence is TGCGCCAGCAGCCAAATAGCGGGGGGCCCTAGCACAGATACGCAGTATTTT. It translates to CASSQIAGGPSTDTQYF.

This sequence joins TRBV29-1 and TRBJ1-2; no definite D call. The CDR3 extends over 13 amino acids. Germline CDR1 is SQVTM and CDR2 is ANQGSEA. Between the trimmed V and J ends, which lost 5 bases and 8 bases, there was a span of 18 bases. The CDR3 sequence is CSVNSGEGKGYTF. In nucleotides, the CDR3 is TGCAGCGTTAATAGCGGTGAAGGGAAAGGCTACACCTTC.

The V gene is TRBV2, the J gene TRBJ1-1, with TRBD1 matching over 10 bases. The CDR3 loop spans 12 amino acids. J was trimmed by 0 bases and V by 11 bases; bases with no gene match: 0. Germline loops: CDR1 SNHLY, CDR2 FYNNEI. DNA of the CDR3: TGTGCCGGACAGGGGGTGAACACTGAAGCTTTCTTT. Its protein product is CAGQGVNTEAFF.

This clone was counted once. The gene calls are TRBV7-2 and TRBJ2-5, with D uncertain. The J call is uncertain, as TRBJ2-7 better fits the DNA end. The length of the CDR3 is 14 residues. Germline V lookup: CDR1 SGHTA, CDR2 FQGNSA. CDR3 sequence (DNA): TGTGCCAGCAGCTTAGCAGTGGTCCCCTACGAGCAGTACTTC. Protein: CASSLAVVPYEQYF.

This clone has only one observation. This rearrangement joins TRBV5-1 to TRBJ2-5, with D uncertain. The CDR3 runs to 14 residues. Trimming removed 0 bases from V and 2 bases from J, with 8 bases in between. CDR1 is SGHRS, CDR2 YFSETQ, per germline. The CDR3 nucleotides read TGCGCCAGCAGCTTGGAAATAGGTCAAGAGACCCAGTACTTC. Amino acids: CASSLEIGQETQYF.

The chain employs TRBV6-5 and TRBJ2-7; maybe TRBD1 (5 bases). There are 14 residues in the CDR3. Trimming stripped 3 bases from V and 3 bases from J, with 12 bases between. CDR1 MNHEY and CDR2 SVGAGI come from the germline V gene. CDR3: CASSYGAGIYEQYF. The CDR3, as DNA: TGTGCCAGCAGTTATGGGGCAGGTATCTACGAGCAGTACTTC.

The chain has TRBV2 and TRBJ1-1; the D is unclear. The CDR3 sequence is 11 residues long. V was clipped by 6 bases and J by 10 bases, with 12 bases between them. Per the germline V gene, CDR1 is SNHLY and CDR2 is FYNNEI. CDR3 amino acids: CASRTERAAFF. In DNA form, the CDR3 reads TGTGCCAGCAGAACCGAGAGGGCAGCTTTCTTT.

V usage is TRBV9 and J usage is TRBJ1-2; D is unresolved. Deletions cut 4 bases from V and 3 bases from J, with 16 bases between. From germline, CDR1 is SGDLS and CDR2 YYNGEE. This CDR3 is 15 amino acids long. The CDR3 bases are TGTGCCAGCAGCCCCCCAAACGGGCCCCACTATGGCTACACCTTC. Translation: CASSPPNGPHYGYTF.